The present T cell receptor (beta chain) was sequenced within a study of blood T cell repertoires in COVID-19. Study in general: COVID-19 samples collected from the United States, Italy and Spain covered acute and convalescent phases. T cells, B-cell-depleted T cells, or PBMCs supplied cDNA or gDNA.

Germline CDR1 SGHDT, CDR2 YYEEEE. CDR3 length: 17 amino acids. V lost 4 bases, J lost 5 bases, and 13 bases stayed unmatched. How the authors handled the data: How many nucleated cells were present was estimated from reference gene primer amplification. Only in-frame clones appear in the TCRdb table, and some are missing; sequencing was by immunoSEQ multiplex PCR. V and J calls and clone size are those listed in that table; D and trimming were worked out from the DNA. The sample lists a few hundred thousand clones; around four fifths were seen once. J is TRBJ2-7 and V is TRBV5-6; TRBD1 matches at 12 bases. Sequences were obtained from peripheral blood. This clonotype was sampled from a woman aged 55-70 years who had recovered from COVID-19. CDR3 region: CASSGEGPGTGGHEQYF. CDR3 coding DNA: TGTGCCAGCAGCGGTGAAGGTCCCGGGACAGGGGGCCACGAGCAGTACTTC.